A selection of T cell receptor beta chains follows, all from one sample in a study of cytotoxic CD8 clonotypes in ibrutinib-treated CLL. The data were produced by immunoSEQ multiplex PCR, yet TCRdb's version contains in-frame clones alone and is incomplete. The repertoire holds tens of thousands of clones, with 85% to 90% as singletons. The sample here was PBMCs, taken before ibrutinib treatment. The source is a human donor with chronic lymphocytic leukemia. CDR3s include the opening cysteine and the closing phenylalanine or tryptophan. D genes are given only for firm matches. Size values are once, few and many counts, or a class for expanded clones, and some rows have none.

d_call	clone_size	v_call	j_call	cdr3_nt	cdr3_aa
.	.	TRBV20-1	TRBJ1-1	TGCAGTGCTAGCGGCCACACTGAAGCTTTCTTT	CSASGHTEAFF
.	few	TRBV18	TRBJ1-1	TGTGCCAGCTCACCGGATCAGGGTATCCCCACTGAAGCTTTCTTT	CASSPDQGIPTEAFF
TRBD2	.	TRBV18	TRBJ2-3	TGTGCCAGCTCACCACGACTAGCGGGAGGACCCTCCACAGATACGCAGTATTTT	CASSPRLAGGPSTDTQYF
.	few	TRBV4-1	TRBJ2-7	TGCGCCAGCAGCCTAGCGGCCTTATCCTACGAGCAGTACTTC	CASSLAALSYEQYF
TRBD1	.	TRBV27	TRBJ1-1	TGTGCCAGCAGAGAGTACAGGGGATTAGCTTTCTTT	CASREYRGLAFF
.	.	TRBV2	TRBJ2-7	TGTGCCAGCAATAAGGGGGACAAGAAAGGTGAGCAGTACTTC	CASNKGDKKGEQYF
.	.	TRBV7-6	TRBJ2-7	TGTGCCAGCAGCTCCTACCTGCGGGACGGAGCCTACGAGCAGTACTTC	CASSSYLRDGAYEQYF
TRBD1	.	TRBV7-2	TRBJ2-7	TGTGCCAGCAGCCGGCCGGGACAGGGGGCCTCAAAATCCTCCTACGAGCAGTACTTC	CASSRPGQGASKSSYEQYF
.	.	TRBV5-4	TRBJ2-6	TGTGCCAGCAGCCGAGACGGGACTTACAACTCTGGGGCCAACGTCCTGACTTTC	CASSRDGTYNSGANVLTF
.	.	TRBV30	TRBJ2-7	TGTGCCTGGAGCGAAGGGTTGGGGGCCGCCGACGAGCAGTACTTC	CAWSEGLGAADEQYF
TRBD1	.	TRBV2	TRBJ2-7	TGTGCCAGCAGTAACACGGACAGGGCCTACGAGCAGTACTTC	CASSNTDRAYEQYF
TRBD2	.	TRBV7-3	TRBJ2-1	TGTGCCAGCAGCGTTACTAGCGGGAGTCGTGGTGAGCAGTTCTTC	CASSVTSGSRGEQFF
.	once	TRBV5-6	TRBJ1-2	TGTGCCAGCAGCTTGGATATGGTTAACTATGGCTACACCTTC	CASSLDMVNYGYTF
.	.	TRBV28	TRBJ1-5	TGTGCCAGCACCATACCGGGGGACGGAGGCCTGGGGCAGCCCCAGCATTTT	CASTIPGDGGLGQPQHF
TRBD1	.	TRBV28	TRBJ1-2	TGTGCCAGCAGTTATGGACAGGGGGCCAGCTATGGCTACACCTTC	CASSYGQGASYGYTF
TRBD1	.	TRBV7-6	TRBJ2-7	TGTGCCAGCAGCGGGAGGACAGGGAGGCACTACGAGCAGTACTTC	CASSGRTGRHYEQYF
TRBD1	once	TRBV7-8	TRBJ1-1	TGTGCCAGCAGCTCCCGACAGGGTGAGAACACTGAAGCTTTCTTT	CASSSRQGENTEAFF
.	.	TRBV29-1	TRBJ1-2	TGCAGCGCCTATTCAGACGGGAACTATGGCTACACCTTC	CSAYSDGNYGYTF
.	.	TRBV4-2	TRBJ2-4	TGTGCCAGCACCGTTTCAATCTCCCTTGACATTCAGTACTTC	CASTVSISLDIQYF
.	.	TRBV19	TRBJ2-5	TGTGCCAGTAGTCCACAACGGTCGGAGACCCAGTACTTC	CASSPQRSETQYF
.	.	TRBV20-1	TRBJ2-7	TGCAGTGCTAGGGTAGTCTACGAGCAGTACTTC	CSARVVYEQYF
.	once	TRBV9	TRBJ1-4	TGTGCCAGCAGCGGACCGATCAGAGGGTCTGGTGAAAAACTGTTTTTT	CASSGPIRGSGEKLFF
TRBD1	.	TRBV11-2	TRBJ1-5	TGTGCCAGCAGCCCCGGAGCCCGGGACAGAGGATCGTTTTTGCAGCCCCAGCATTTT	CASSPGARDRGSFLQPQHF
.	.	TRBV7-6	TRBJ2-1	TGTGCCAGCAGCTCTTCCATTTGGAGGTCACACAATGAGCAGTTCTTC	CASSSSIWRSHNEQFF
TRBD1	few	TRBV7-9	TRBJ1-1	TGTGCCAGCAGCTTCGTGACAGGGAACTCCGGTGAAGCTTTCTTT	CASSFVTGNSGEAFF
TRBD1	.	TRBV28	TRBJ1-1	TGTGCCAGCAGTTGGGGACAGGCGAACACTGAAGCTTTCTTT	CASSWGQANTEAFF
.	large	TRBV5-1	TRBJ1-2	TGCGCCAGCAGCTTACAATCGGACAGCTACTATGGCTACACCTTC	CASSLQSDSYYGYTF
TRBD1	.	TRBV18	TRBJ1-4	TGTGCCAGCTCCCAAGGACAGGGATCAACTAATGAAAAACTGTTTTTT	CASSQGQGSTNEKLFF
TRBD2	.	TRBV12-5	TRBJ2-2	TGTGCTAGTGGTTTGGTACGTCCTAGCGGGAGGGCCATAAACACCGGGGAGCTGTTTTTT	CASGLVRPSGRAINTGELFF
TRBD1	.	TRBV27	TRBJ1-4	TGTGCCAGCAGTTCCCAGGGGGCCGGTGAAAAACTGTTTTTT	CASSSQGAGEKLFF